This T cell receptor (beta chain) was retrieved from a study of glioma-infiltrating T cells. Study findings and constraints: Above-expected tissue-blood divergence occurred in all gliomas, most in low-grade ones.

CDR3 length equals 16 residues. Trimming left V 5 bases short and J 2 bases short, with 15 bases between. The germline V gene has CDR1 SGHTA and CDR2 FQGNSA. Note on this clonotype: What it recognizes is unknown.

Amplification of TCR alpha and beta CDR3 regions from RNA used iRepertoire nested multiplex PCR. One entry per CDR3 protein results from TCRdb running MiXCR on the multiplex PCR reads. This sample has about 130,000 distinct CDR3 sequences; more than 20% occur once, and the top ten carry 15%. Sequencing was done on a sample of glioma tissue, nonneoplastic brain tissue, or PBMCs (not recorded which). The sequence came from a human donor with low-grade glioma or glioblastoma, undergoing nonglioma brain surgery, or in good health (not recorded which). The chain employs TRBV7-2 and TRBJ2-2; D call uncertain. CDR3 protein: CASSPRRVQNTGELFF. CDR3 nucleotides: TGTGCCAGCAGCCCACGGAGAGTCCAAAACACCGGGGAGCTGTTTTTT.